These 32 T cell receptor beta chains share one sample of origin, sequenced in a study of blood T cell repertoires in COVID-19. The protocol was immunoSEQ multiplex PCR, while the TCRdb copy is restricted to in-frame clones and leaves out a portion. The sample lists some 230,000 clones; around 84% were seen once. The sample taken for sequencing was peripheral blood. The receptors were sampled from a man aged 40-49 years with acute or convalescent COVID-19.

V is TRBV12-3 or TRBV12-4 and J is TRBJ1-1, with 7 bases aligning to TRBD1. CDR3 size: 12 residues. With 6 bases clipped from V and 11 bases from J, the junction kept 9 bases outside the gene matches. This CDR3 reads CASRLIQGKAFF. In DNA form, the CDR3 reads TGTGCCAGCAGATTAATACAGGGGAAGGCTTTCTTT.

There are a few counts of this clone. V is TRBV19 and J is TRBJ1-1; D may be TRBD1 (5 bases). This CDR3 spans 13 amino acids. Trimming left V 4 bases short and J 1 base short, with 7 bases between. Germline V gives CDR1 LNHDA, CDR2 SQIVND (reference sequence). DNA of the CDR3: TGTGCCAGTAGTAAACAGGAGAACACTGAAGCTTTCTTT. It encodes CASSKQENTEAFF.

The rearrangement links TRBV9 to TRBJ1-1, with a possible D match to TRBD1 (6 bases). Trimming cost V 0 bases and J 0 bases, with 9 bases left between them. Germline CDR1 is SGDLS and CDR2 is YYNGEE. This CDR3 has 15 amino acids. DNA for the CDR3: TGTGCCAGCAGCGTAGTGGGACAAATGAACACTGAAGCTTTCTTT. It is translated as CASSVVGQMNTEAFF.

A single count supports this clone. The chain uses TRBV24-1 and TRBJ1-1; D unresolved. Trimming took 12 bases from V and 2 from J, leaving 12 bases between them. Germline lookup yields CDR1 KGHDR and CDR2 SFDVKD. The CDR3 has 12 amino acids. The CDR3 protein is CASPRANTEAFF. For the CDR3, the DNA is TGTGCCTCTCCGAGGGCAAACACTGAAGCTTTCTTT.

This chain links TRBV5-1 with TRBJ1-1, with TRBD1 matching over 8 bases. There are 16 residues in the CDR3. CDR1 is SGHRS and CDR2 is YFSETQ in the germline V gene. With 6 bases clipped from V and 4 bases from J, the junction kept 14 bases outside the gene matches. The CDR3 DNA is TGCGCCAGCACCCCAGGGACAGGTATCACGGCCACTGAAGCTTTCTTT. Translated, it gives CASTPGTGITATEAFF. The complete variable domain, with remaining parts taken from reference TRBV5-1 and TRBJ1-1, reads KAGVTQTPRYLIKTRGQQVTLSCSPISGHRSVSWYQQTPGQGLQFLFEYFSETQRNKGNFPGRFSGRQFSNSRSEMNVSTLELGDSALYLCASTPGTGITATEAFFGQGTRLTVV.

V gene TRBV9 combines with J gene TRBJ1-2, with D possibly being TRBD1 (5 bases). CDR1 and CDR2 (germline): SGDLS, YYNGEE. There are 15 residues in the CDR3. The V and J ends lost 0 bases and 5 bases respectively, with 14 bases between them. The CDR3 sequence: CASSVAPGERYGYTF. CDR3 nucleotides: TGTGCCAGCAGCGTAGCTCCGGGGGAACGGTATGGCTACACCTTC.

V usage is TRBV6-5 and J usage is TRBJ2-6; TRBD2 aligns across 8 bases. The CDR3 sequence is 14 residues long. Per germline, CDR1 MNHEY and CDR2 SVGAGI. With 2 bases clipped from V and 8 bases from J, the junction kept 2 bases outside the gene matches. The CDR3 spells CASSYRGGSNVLTF. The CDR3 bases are TGTGCCAGCAGTTACCGCGGGGGGTCCAACGTCCTGACTTTC.

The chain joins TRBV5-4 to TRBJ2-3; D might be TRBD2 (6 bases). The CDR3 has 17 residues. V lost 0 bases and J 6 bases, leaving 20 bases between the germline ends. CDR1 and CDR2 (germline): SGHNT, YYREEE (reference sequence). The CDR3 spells CASSLGGGIPKRDTQYF. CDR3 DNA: TGTGCCAGCAGCTTGGGAGGAGGGATTCCAAAACGGGATACGCAGTATTTT.

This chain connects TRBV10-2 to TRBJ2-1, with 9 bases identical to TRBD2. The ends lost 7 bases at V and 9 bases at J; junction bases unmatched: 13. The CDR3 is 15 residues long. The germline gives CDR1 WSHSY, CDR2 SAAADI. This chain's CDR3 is CASISGSGGPGEQFF. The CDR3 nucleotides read TGCGCCAGCATTTCCGGCAGCGGGGGGCCCGGTGAGCAGTTCTTC.

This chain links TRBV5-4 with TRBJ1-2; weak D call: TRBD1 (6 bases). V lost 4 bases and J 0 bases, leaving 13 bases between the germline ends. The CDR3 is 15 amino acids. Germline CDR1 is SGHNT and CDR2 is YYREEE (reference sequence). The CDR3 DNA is TGTGCCAGCAGCCTTACAGGGTTAGCTAACTATGGCTACACCTTC. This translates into CASSLTGLANYGYTF.

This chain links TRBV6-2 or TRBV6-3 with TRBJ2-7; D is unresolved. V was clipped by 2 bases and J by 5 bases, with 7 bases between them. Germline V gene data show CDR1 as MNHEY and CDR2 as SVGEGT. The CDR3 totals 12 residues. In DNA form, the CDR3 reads TGTGCCAGCAGTTACGGCCGGGACGAGCAGTACTTC. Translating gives CASSYGRDEQYF.

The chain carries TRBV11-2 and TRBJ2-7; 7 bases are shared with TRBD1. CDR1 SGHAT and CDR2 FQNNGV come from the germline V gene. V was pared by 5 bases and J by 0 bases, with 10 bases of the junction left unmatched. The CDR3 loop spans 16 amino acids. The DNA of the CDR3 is TGTGCCAGCAGCCTACGCCCGACAGGGAGCTCCTACGAGCAGTACTTC. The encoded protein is CASSLRPTGSSYEQYF.

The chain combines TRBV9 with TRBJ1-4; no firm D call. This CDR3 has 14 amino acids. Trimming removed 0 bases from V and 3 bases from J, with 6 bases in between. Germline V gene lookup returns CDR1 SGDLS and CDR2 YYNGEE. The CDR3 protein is CASSVGGPNEKLFF. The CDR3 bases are TGTGCCAGCAGCGTAGGCGGTCCTAATGAAAAACTGTTTTTT.

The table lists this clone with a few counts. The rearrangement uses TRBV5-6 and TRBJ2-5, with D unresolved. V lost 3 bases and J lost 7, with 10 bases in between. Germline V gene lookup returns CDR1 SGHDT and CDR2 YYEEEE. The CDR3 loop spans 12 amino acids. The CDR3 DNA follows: TGTGCCAGCAGCTCCCGCCGAGGGACCCAGTACTTC. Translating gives CASSSRRGTQYF.

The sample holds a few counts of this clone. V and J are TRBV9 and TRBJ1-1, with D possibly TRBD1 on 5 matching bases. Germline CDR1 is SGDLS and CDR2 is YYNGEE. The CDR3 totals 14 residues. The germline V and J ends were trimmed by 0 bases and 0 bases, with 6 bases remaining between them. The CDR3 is CASSVDRLNTEAFF. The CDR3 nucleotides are TGTGCCAGCAGCGTAGACAGGTTGAACACTGAAGCTTTCTTT.

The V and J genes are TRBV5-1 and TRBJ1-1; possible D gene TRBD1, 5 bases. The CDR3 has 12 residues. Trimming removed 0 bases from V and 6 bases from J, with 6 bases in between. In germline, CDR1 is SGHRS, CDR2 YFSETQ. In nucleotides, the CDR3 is TGCGCCAGCAGCTTGGGGACACCTGAAGCTTTCTTT. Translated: CASSLGTPEAFF.

The CDR3 here is CASSGRGLAGVEQYF. The CDR3 DNA reads as TGTGCCAGCAGCGGGAGGGGACTAGCGGGGGTCGAGCAGTACTTC. V gene TRBV5-4 combines with J gene TRBJ2-7, with TRBD2 identical over 14 bases. With 4 bases clipped from V and 6 bases from J, the junction kept 6 bases outside the gene matches. Looked up from germline, CDR1 is SGHNT and CDR2 is YYREEE (reference sequence). This CDR3 has 15 amino acids.

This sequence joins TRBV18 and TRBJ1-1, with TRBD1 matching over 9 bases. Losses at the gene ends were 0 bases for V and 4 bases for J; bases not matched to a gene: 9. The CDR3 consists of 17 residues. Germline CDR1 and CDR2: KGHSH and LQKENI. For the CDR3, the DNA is TGTGCCAGCTCACCACCGGGACAGGGAGGAGGGGTCACTGAAGCTTTCTTT. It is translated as CASSPPGQGGGVTEAFF.

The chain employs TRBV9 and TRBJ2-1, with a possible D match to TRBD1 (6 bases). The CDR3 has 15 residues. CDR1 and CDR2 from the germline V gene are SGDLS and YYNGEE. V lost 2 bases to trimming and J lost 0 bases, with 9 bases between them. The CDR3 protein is CASSVGASSYNEQFF. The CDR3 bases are TGTGCCAGCAGCGTGGGGGCGAGCTCCTACAATGAGCAGTTCTTC.

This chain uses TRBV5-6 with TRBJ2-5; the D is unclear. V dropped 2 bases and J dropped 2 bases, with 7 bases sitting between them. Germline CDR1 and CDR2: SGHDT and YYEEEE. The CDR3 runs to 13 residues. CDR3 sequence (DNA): TGTGCCAGCAGCTTTGAGTCGCAAGAGACCCAGTACTTC. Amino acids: CASSFESQETQYF. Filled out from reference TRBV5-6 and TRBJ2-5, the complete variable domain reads DAGVTQSPTHLIKTRGQQVTLRCSPKSGHDTVSWYQQALGQGPQFIFQYYEEEERQRGNFPDRFSGHQFPNYSSELNVNALLLGDSALYLCASSFESQETQYFGPGTRLLVL.

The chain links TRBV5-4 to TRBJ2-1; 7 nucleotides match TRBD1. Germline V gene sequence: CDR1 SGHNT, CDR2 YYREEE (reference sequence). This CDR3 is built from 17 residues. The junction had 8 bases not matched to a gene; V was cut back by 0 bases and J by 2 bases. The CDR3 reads CASSLGWRQGAYNEQFF. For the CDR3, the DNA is TGTGCCAGCAGCTTGGGTTGGCGTCAGGGGGCCTACAATGAGCAGTTCTTC.

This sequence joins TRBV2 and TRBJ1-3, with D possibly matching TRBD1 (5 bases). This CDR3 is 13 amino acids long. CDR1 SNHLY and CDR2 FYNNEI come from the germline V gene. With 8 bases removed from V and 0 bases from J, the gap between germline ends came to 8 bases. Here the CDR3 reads CASWGGSGNTIYF. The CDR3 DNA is TGTGCCAGCTGGGGGGGCTCTGGAAACACCATATATTTT.

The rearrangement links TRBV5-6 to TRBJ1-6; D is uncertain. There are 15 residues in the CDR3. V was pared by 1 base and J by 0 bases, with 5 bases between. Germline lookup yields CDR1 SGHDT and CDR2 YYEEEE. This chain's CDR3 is CASSLTSSYNSPLHF. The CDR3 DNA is TGTGCCAGCAGCTTGACAAGCTCCTATAATTCACCCCTCCACTTT.

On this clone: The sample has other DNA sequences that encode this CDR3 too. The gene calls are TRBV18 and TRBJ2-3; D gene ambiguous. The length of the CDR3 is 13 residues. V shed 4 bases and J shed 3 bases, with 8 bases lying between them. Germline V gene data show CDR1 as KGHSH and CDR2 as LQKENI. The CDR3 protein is CASSLDTTDTQYF. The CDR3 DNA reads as TGTGCCAGCTCACTAGATACTACAGATACGCAGTATTTT.

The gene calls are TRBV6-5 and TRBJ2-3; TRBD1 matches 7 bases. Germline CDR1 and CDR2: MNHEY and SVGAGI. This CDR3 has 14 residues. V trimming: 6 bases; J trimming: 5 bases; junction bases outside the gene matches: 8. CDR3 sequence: CASRKQGRGDTQYF. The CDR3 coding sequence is TGTGCCAGCAGAAAACAGGGGCGTGGAGATACGCAGTATTTT.

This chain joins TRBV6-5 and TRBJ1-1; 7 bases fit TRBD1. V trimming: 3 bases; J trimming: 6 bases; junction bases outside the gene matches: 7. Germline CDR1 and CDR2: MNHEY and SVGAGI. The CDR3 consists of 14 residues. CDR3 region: CASSYHRGQPEAFF. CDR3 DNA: TGTGCCAGCAGTTATCACAGGGGACAGCCTGAAGCTTTCTTT.

The CDR3 nucleotides are TGTGCCAGCAGTTACGGGACAGGGATTAGTAGCAATCAGCCCCAGCATTTT. Translation: CASSYGTGISSNQPQHF. The chain links TRBV6-2 or TRBV6-3 to TRBJ1-5, with TRBD1 identical over 9 bases. The CDR3 sequence is 17 residues long. Trimming removed 2 bases from V and 0 bases from J; junction bases left unmatched: 5. Germline CDR1 MNHEY, CDR2 SVGEGT.

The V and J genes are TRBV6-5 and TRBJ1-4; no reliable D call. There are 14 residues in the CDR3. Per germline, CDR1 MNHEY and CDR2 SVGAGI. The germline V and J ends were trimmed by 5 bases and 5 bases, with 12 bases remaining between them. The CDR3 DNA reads TGTGCCAGCAGTCCGGGTCTTCTCAATGAAAAACTGTTTTTT. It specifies CASSPGLLNEKLFF.

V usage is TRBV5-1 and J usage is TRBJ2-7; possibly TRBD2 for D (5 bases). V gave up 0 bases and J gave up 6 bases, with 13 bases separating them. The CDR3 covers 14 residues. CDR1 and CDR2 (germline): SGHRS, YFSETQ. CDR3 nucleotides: TGCGCCAGCAGCTTGGCAGAACGGGATGGCGAGCAGTACTTC. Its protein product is CASSLAERDGEQYF. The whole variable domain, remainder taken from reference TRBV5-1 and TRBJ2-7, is KAGVTQTPRYLIKTRGQQVTLSCSPISGHRSVSWYQQTPGQGLQFLFEYFSETQRNKGNFPGRFSGRQFSNSRSEMNVSTLELGDSALYLCASSLAERDGEQYFGPGTRLTVT.

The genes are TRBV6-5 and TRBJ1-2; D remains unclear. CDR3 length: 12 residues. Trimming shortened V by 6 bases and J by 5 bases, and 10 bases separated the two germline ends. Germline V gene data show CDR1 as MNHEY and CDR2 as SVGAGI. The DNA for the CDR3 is TGTGCCAGCAGACACCCTTCATATGGCTACACCTTC. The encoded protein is CASRHPSYGYTF.

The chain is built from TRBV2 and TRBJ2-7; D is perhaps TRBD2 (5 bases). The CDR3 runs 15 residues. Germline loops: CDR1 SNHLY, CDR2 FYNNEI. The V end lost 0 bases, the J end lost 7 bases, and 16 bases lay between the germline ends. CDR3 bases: TGTGCCAGCAGTGAAGCCCTAGCCGGGTCGGGGGAGCAGTACTTC. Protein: CASSEALAGSGEQYF. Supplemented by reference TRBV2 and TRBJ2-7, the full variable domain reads EPEVTQTPSHQVTQMGQEVILRCVPISNHLYFYWYRQILGQKVEFLVSFYNNEISEKSEIFDDQFSVERPDGSNFTLKIRSTKLEDSAMYFCASSEALAGSGEQYFGPGTRLTVT.

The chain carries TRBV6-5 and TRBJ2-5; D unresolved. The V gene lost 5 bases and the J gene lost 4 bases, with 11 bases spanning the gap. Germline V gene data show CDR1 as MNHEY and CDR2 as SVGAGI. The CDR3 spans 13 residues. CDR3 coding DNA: TGTGCCAGCAGTCACGAGAATCCAGAGACCCAGTACTTC. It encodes CASSHENPETQYF.